The present T cell receptor (beta chain) was sequenced within a study of T cell repertoires in cytomegalovirus infection. In the study overall: HLA-B-restricted CMV epitopes that are well studied, plus recently identified HLA-C-restricted ones, were used by the study. Public TCR beta signatures indicated both CMV infection and matching HLA type.

Study-level findings and limits: Summed frequency of public TCR beta families distinguished CMV carriers with the relevant HLA. HLA-C-restricted CMV-specific TCR beta clonotypes were dominant in the ex vivo response.

TCRdb itself ran the reads through MiXCR, one entry per CDR3 protein. The table includes hundreds of thousands of distinct CDR3 sequences, less than 35% detected once. Between the trimmed V and J ends, which lost 0 bases and 3 bases, there was a span of 9 bases. The germline V gene has CDR1 SNHLY and CDR2 FYNNEI. There are 14 residues in the CDR3. About this clonotype itself: Its specificity is not known.

This chain uses TRBV2 with TRBJ2-7, with D hard to call. The source material was cultured CD8+ T cells from PBMCs, sampled from culture after CMV antigen stimulation. The source of this sequence is a human donor in good health (CMV status not recorded). Some clones in this sample may be carry-over from other donors' samples. CDR3 in DNA: TGTGCCAGCAGTGAAGCGGACGGGTACTACGAGCAGTACGTC. Residues: CASSEADGYYEQYV.